This T cell receptor (beta chain) was captured by sequencing in a study of Graves' ophthalmopathy and Graves' hyperthyroidism. Turning to the study itself: Peripheral blood sampling preceded any treatment and occurred at initial diagnosis.

In this cohort, patients with other autoimmune diseases, uncontrolled infections, pregnancy or lactation were excluded. Overall study results and limits: A 13-signature model separated ophthalmopathy from stable hyperthyroidism, 85% to 90% sensitivity, 65% to 82% specificity. In predicting ophthalmopathy progression, the model reached roughly 71% sensitivity and roughly 75% specificity.

The sequenced template was RNA, covering the TCR beta CDR3 region. The library came from an HTBI-primed first-round RT-PCR and a second-round multiplex PCR. From the multiplex PCR reads, TCRdb called clonotypes with MiXCR, one entry per CDR3 protein. Of roughly 480,000 distinct CDR3 sequences in the sample, under 15% were seen once. V was shortened by 1 base and J by 5 bases, with 12 bases between the two germline ends. The CDR3 is made up of 15 amino acids. CDR1 LNHNV and CDR2 YYDKDF come from the germline V gene (reference sequence). Comment on this clonotype: No antigen is known for it.

The specimen was blood. The sequence was obtained from a woman younger than 45 with Graves' ophthalmopathy. The J gene is TRBJ2-1, the V gene TRBV15; D is possibly TRBD1 or TRBD2 (6 bases each). CDR3 coding DNA: TGTGCCACCAGCAGAGTCGCGGGGACAAACAATGAGCAGTTCTTC. Translating gives CATSRVAGTNNEQFF.